This T cell receptor (beta chain) originates from a study of T cell responses to AZD1222 COVID-19 vaccine. Notes on the study in general: Repertoires were obtained only post-peak T cell response. Spike-specific TCR breadth and depth were elevated following two AZD1222 doses.

The germline CDR1 and CDR2 sequences are SGHAT and FQNNGV. Trimming took 2 bases from V and 0 from J, leaving 10 bases between them. This CDR3 is 15 amino acids long. In the case of this clone: Its antigen is not known.

Only in-frame clones appear in the TCRdb table, and some are missing; sequencing was by immunoSEQ multiplex PCR. The sample includes roughly 87,000 clones, around nine tenths of them seen just once. The chain has TRBV11-2 and TRBJ1-1; D gene ambiguous. The receptor was derived from an adult who received the AZD1222 COVID-19 vaccine. The source was peripheral blood, collected 28 days after the second AZD1222 dose. CDR3 bases: TGTGCCAGCAGCTTAATGGGTCAGATGAACACTGAAGCTTTCTTT. It codes for CASSLMGQMNTEAFF.